These T cell receptor beta chains were read from a single sample in a study of cytomegalovirus exposure and HLA in healthy donors. Only in-frame clones appear in the TCRdb table, and some are missing; sequencing was by immunoSEQ multiplex PCR. The sample contains 110,000 or so clones, roughly 13% of which appear only once. The sequencing input was PBMCs. These receptors originate from a man aged 40-49 years in good health and CMV-seropositive. CDR3s include the opening cysteine and the closing phenylalanine or tryptophan. Each record gives: V gene, clone size, J gene, D gene, CDR3 DNA, CDR3 protein. The D gene is left open where the match is weak. Rows give clone size only sometimes, using once, few, many, or a class for an expanded clone.

TRBV5-1	-	TRBJ2-5	-	TGCGCCAGCAGCTTGGGAGGGAACTCAGAGACCCAGTACTTC	CASSLGGNSETQYF
TRBV5-1	-	TRBJ1-4	-	TGCGCCAGCAGTGCCGACCTTCGACGGGAGGAAAAACTGTTTTTT	CASSADLRREEKLFF
TRBV6-5	few	TRBJ1-2	-	TGTGCCAGCAGTTCTGGACAGTACTATGGCTACACCTTC	CASSSGQYYGYTF
TRBV28	-	TRBJ1-1	-	TGTGCCAGCAGTTTTGGAGGGTCGAACACTGAAGCTTTCTTT	CASSFGGSNTEAFF
TRBV30	-	TRBJ1-5	-	TGTGCCTGGAGTCCAGGGGGCAATCAGCCCCAGCATTTT	CAWSPGGNQPQHF
TRBV27	-	TRBJ1-5	TRBD1	TGTGCCAGCAGCCCAGGGGGCGCGATATTTGGTCAGCCCCAGCATTTT	CASSPGGAIFGQPQHF
TRBV5-4	-	TRBJ1-1	-	TGTGCCAGCAGCTTGGGAGGACTGGTCCTGAACACTGAAGCTTTCTTT	CASSLGGLVLNTEAFF
TRBV5-4	-	TRBJ2-3	TRBD2	TGTGCCAGCAGCCCCCCGACTAGCGGAGTAAGCACAGATACGCAGTATTTT	CASSPPTSGVSTDTQYF
TRBV28	-	TRBJ2-7	-	TGTGCCAGCAGATCGGGACATACCTACGAGCAGTACTTC	CASRSGHTYEQYF
TRBV27	-	TRBJ2-7	-	TGTGCCAGCAGTCTAGGCGGGCAGCAGTACTTC	CASSLGGQQYF
TRBV19	few	TRBJ2-5	TRBD2	TGTGCCAGTAGTATCCTTAGCGGGAGGGCCATAGAGACCCAGTACTTC	CASSILSGRAIETQYF
TRBV18	few	TRBJ1-1	TRBD1	TGTGCCAGCTCACCCCGGACAGGGAAGAACACTGAAGCTTTCTTT	CASSPRTGKNTEAFF
TRBV5-1	-	TRBJ2-1	-	TGCGCCAGCAGCTCCAAGATAGCGAATTACAATGAGCAGTTCTTC	CASSSKIANYNEQFF
TRBV6-5	many	TRBJ2-2	-	TGTGCCAGCAGTTTTCCACTGACCGGGGAGCTGTTTTTT	CASSFPLTGELFF
TRBV7-3	few	TRBJ2-1	TRBD2	TGTGCCAGCAGCTTAACCCCACTAGCGGGAGGCCGAGATGAGCAGTTCTTC	CASSLTPLAGGRDEQFF
TRBV6-5	few	TRBJ2-1	-	TGTGCCAGCAGTTATCAGGGCCAAAATGAGCAGTTCTTC	CASSYQGQNEQFF